Each of the 26 T cell receptor beta chains below was sequenced from the same sample in a study of high-grade serous ovarian cancer treatment subgroups. Method: immunoSEQ multiplex PCR; TCRdb's copy keeps in-frame clones and lacks some. The sample has just under 5,000 clones; over 55% are singletons. Tumor samples were obtained before definitive surgery or chemotherapy. Material for sequencing was tumor tissue. The receptors derive from a human donor with high-grade serous ovarian cancer.

The V and J genes are TRBV19 and TRBJ1-1; 9 bases line up with TRBD1. This CDR3 region has 18 residues. CDR1 LNHDA and CDR2 SQIVND come from the germline V gene (reference sequence). V was clipped by 5 bases and J by 1 base; unmatched bases: 14. The CDR3 DNA follows: TGTGCCAGTAGTCCGAGGGGACAGGGATTCTATGCGAACACTGAAGCTTTCTTT. Amino acid sequence: CASSPRGQGFYANTEAFF. Full variable domain (missing parts from reference TRBV19 and TRBJ1-1): DGGITQSPKYLFRKEGQNVTLSCEQNLNHDAMYWYRQDPGQGLRLIYYSQIVNDFQKGDIAEGYSVSREKKESFPLTVTSAQKNPTAFYLCASSPRGQGFYANTEAFFGQGTRLTVV.

V is TRBV5-1 and J is TRBJ2-2, with D possibly being TRBD1 or TRBD2 (5 bases each). Germline V gene data show CDR1 as SGHRS and CDR2 as YFSETQ. The CDR3 length is 14 residues. Trimming left V 5 bases short and J 1 base short, with 9 bases between. The CDR3 loop reads CASREGRNTGELFF. The CDR3 DNA sequence: TGCGCCAGCAGAGAGGGGAGGAACACCGGGGAGCTGTTTTTT.

In this sample, this clone turned up once. Relative to the germline gene, one junction end is altered; a read error may explain this. The chain joins TRBV5-6 to TRBJ1-5, with 8 bases aligning to TRBD1. The CDR3 runs to 14 residues. Germline assignment: CDR1 SGHDT and CDR2 YYEEEE. Here the CDR3 DNA reads TGTACCAGCAGCTTGGGGGACAGGCGGAAGCCCCAGCATTTT. Translation: CTSSLGDRRKPQHF.

In its sample, this clone ranks as medium-sized. The chain combines TRBV6-5 with TRBJ2-7; D call uncertain. From germline, CDR1 is MNHEY and CDR2 SVGAGI. The CDR3 is 14 amino acids. V lost 0 bases and J lost 5, with 11 bases in between. The CDR3 region is CASSYSSSGHEQYF. For the CDR3, the DNA is TGTGCCAGCAGTTACTCGAGTTCAGGCCACGAGCAGTACTTC.

The chain has TRBV6-6 and TRBJ1-2; D unresolved. Germline V gives CDR1 MNHNY, CDR2 SVGAGI (reference sequence). V was trimmed by 4 bases and J by 3 bases, leaving 9 bases between them. The CDR3 covers 13 residues. DNA of the CDR3: TGTGCCAGCAGTTTCTCCCTAGACTATGGCTACACCTTC. This sequence encodes CASSFSLDYGYTF.

Comment on this clone: The same CDR3 can be traced to other DNA sequences in this sample. The chain combines TRBV2 with TRBJ1-1; the D gene is possibly TRBD1 (6 bases). The CDR3 has 14 amino acids. Per germline, CDR1 SNHLY and CDR2 FYNNEI. Trimming stripped 3 bases from V and 0 bases from J, with 8 bases between. The CDR3, as DNA: TGTGCCAGCAGTGAGGGACAATTGAACACTGAAGCTTTCTTT. Protein: CASSEGQLNTEAFF.

The gene calls are TRBV6-1 and TRBJ2-2; no reliable D call. V lost 7 bases to trimming and J lost 4 bases, with 7 bases between them. There are 12 residues in the CDR3. CDR1 is MNHNS, CDR2 SASEGT, per germline. The CDR3 DNA reads as TGTGCCAGCAAAGGAGCCACCGGGGAGCTGTTTTTT. Translation gives CASKGATGELFF.

This chain connects TRBV6-4 to TRBJ1-2; 7 bases are shared with TRBD1. Unmatched junction bases numbered 12, after V lost 5 bases and J lost 6 bases. Germline loops: CDR1 MRHNA, CDR2 SNTAGT. The CDR3 has 15 residues. In nucleotides, the CDR3 is TGTGCCAGCAGTCCTTCACAGGGGATAAATAATGGCTACACCTTC. It codes for CASSPSQGINNGYTF.

This chain uses TRBV4-3 with TRBJ1-1; no reliable D call. CDR1 LGHNA and CDR2 YSLEER come from the germline V gene. The CDR3 sequence is 14 residues long. V was clipped by 0 bases and J by 8 bases, with 13 bases between them. Here the CDR3 DNA reads TGCGCCAGCAGCCAAGAATTTCGCGCCCAGGAAGCTTTCTTT. This sequence encodes CASSQEFRAQEAFF.

CDR3 amino acids: CASSSPGRWETQYF. The CDR3 nucleotides are TGCGCCAGCAGCTCCCCGGGACGGTGGGAGACCCAGTACTTC. The chain has TRBV5-1 and TRBJ2-5; the D call may be TRBD1 or TRBD2 (5 bases each). Trimming pared 3 bases from V and 5 bases from J, leaving 14 bases between. CDR1 and CDR2 from the germline V gene are SGHRS and YFSETQ. This CDR3 region has 14 residues.

The chain uses TRBV27 and TRBJ1-6; the D gene is possibly TRBD1 (5 bases). The length of the CDR3 is 16 residues. Trimming pared 1 base from V and 6 bases from J, leaving 13 bases between. Germline CDR1 reads MNHEY; CDR2 reads SMNVEV (reference sequence). DNA of the CDR3: TGTGCCAGCAGTTTATTTCCCCACAGGAGTAATTCACCCCTCCACTTT. Translated: CASSLFPHRSNSPLHF.

V is TRBV6-1 and J is TRBJ1-5; 10 positions match TRBD1. Losses at the gene ends were 5 bases for V and 5 bases for J; bases not matched to a gene: 6. The CDR3 runs 15 residues. Germline CDR1 MNHNS, CDR2 SASEGT. The CDR3 region is CASSSRDRGYQPQHF. CDR3 nucleotide sequence: TGTGCCAGCAGTTCCCGGGACAGGGGATATCAGCCCCAGCATTTT.

This rearrangement joins TRBV6-6 to TRBJ2-4, with TRBD1 matching over 10 bases. This CDR3 has 16 amino acids. V dropped 2 bases and J dropped 6; count of bases not matched to a gene: 7. Per the germline V gene, CDR1 is MNHNY and CDR2 is SVGAGI (reference sequence). The chain's CDR3 is CASSYPVGQGGNIQYF. CDR3 sequence (DNA): TGTGCCAGCAGTTACCCTGTAGGACAGGGGGGAAACATTCAGTACTTC.

This clone is a singleton in its sample. The V call is TRBV19, the J call TRBJ1-1; weak D call: TRBD1 (5 bases). Germline CDR1 LNHDA, CDR2 SQIVND (reference sequence). The CDR3 runs to 15 residues. V lost 3 bases and J 5 bases, leaving 16 bases between the germline ends. CDR3 DNA: TGTGCCAGTAGTATTAAAGGTCAGGGAAGGACTGAAGCTTTCTTT. The encoded protein is CASSIKGQGRTEAFF.

This clone has a handful of counts. This sequence joins TRBV4-1 and TRBJ1-2; tentative D call: TRBD1 (5 bases). The CDR3 extends over 16 amino acids. The V gene lost 3 bases and the J gene lost 0 bases, with 14 bases spanning the gap. Germline CDR1 and CDR2: MGHRA and YSYEKL. The CDR3 DNA reads TGCGCCAGCAGCCAGGGGTGGGGCACCACTAACTATGGCTACACCTTC. Residues: CASSQGWGTTNYGYTF.

This rearrangement joins TRBV5-1 to TRBJ1-1, with a tentative D call TRBD1 (5 bases). V dropped 0 bases and J dropped 0 bases, with 9 bases sitting between them. The CDR3 totals 15 residues. Germline V gene data show CDR1 as SGHRS and CDR2 as YFSETQ. CDR3 region: CASSLVRDVNTEAFF. The CDR3 DNA is TGCGCCAGCAGCTTGGTAAGGGACGTGAACACTGAAGCTTTCTTT.

This chain joins TRBV20-1 and TRBJ1-2; D remains ambiguous. CDR1 and CDR2 from the germline V gene are DFQATT and SNEGSKA (reference sequence). Between the trimmed V and J ends, which lost 6 bases and 14 bases, there was a span of 13 bases. This CDR3 is built from 9 residues. The CDR3 region has the DNA TGCAGTGCCCTCACACTGAAAACCTTC. Its protein is CSALTLKTF.

This chain uses TRBV30 with TRBJ1-5; the D is unclear. From germline, CDR1 is GTSNPN and CDR2 SVGIG (reference sequence). Trimming cost V 2 bases and J 3 bases, with 8 bases left between them. The CDR3 spans 13 residues. CDR3 sequence (DNA): TGTGCCTGGAGTCGCGGAAACAATCAGCCCCAGCATTTT. Protein: CAWSRGNNQPQHF. The full variable domain, its missing parts supplied by reference TRBV30 and TRBJ1-5, is SQTIHQWPATLVQPVGSPLSLECTVEGTSNPNLYWYRQAAGRGLQLLFYSVGIGQISSEVPQNLSASRPQDRQFILSSKKLLLSDSGFYLCAWSRGNNQPQHFGDGTRLSIL.

As concerns this clone: One end of the junction varies from germline; a read error may be responsible. The chain carries TRBV6-5 and TRBJ2-1; D is ambiguous. Germline V gene lookup returns CDR1 MNHEY and CDR2 SVGAGI. The CDR3 loop spans 16 amino acids. The CDR3 DNA follows: TGTGCCAGCAGTTACCTGACTGCCTCTCGTGCCAATGAGCGGTTCTTC. Translated: CASSYLTASRANERFF.

V usage is TRBV7-2 and J usage is TRBJ1-1; 7 bases line up with TRBD1. Germline assignment: CDR1 SGHTA and CDR2 FQGNSA. This CDR3 is built from 17 residues. The V gene end was trimmed by 1 base and the J gene end by 12 bases; junction bases not matched to a gene: 20. Here the CDR3 DNA reads TGTGCCAGCAGCTTAGTGGCTGGAGTCGGGACAGACATTGGCCCTTTCTTT. Encoded protein: CASSLVAGVGTDIGPFF.

This clone was found once. The chain employs TRBV7-3 and TRBJ2-1; D possibly matches TRBD1 or TRBD2 (5 bases each). Germline CDR1 reads SGHTA; CDR2 reads FQGTGA. The CDR3 length is 13 residues. V lost 3 bases to trimming and J lost 8 bases, with 11 bases between them. CDR3 coding DNA: TGTGCCAGCAGCTTGAATAGAGGGGATGAGCAGTTCTTC. Protein sequence: CASSLNRGDEQFF.

J is TRBJ1-1 and V is TRBV9, with D possibly TRBD1 on 6 matching bases. Deletions cut 4 bases from V and 4 bases from J, with 17 bases between. This CDR3 is built from 15 residues. Germline CDR1 is SGDLS and CDR2 is YYNGEE. The CDR3 coding sequence is TGTGCCAGCAGCTCGGAGGGGGACACCTTCACTGAAGCTTTCTTT. Translated, it gives CASSSEGDTFTEAFF.

The J gene is TRBJ2-6, the V gene TRBV6-5, with D tentatively TRBD1 or TRBD2 (5 bases each). Germline loops: CDR1 MNHEY, CDR2 SVGAGI. The CDR3 contains 15 residues. V was clipped by 5 bases and J by 0 bases, with 8 bases between them. The CDR3 is CASSGTPSGANVLTF. CDR3 coding DNA: TGTGCCAGCAGTGGGACCCCCTCTGGGGCCAACGTCCTGACTTTC.

This sequence joins TRBV30 and TRBJ1-3; D remains ambiguous. The germline V gene has CDR1 GTSNPN and CDR2 SVGIG (reference sequence). The CDR3 runs 12 residues. V shed 1 base and J shed 3 bases, with 4 bases lying between them. CDR3 in DNA: TGTGCCTGGAGTGCCCTTGGAAACACCATATATTTT. Translation gives CAWSALGNTIYF.

CDR3 in amino acids: CASSYGGELSTEAFF. In DNA, the CDR3 is TGTGCCAGCAGTTACGGTGGGGAGTTGAGCACTGAAGCTTTCTTT. The V and J genes are TRBV6-6 and TRBJ1-1; D is ambiguous. The CDR3 has 15 residues. Per germline, CDR1 MNHNY and CDR2 SVGAGI (reference sequence). Trimming cost V 2 bases and J 4 bases, with 14 bases left between them.

This clone has more than one count but fewer than ten. This sequence joins TRBV6-5 and TRBJ1-4; 9 bases agree with TRBD1. The CDR3 has 14 amino acids. The V gene end was trimmed by 5 bases and the J gene end by 11 bases; junction bases not matched to a gene: 9. Germline loops: CDR1 MNHEY, CDR2 SVGAGI. CDR3 protein: CASSRTGVGHKLFF. The CDR3 DNA reads TGTGCCAGCAGTCGGACAGGGGTTGGTCACAAACTGTTTTTT.